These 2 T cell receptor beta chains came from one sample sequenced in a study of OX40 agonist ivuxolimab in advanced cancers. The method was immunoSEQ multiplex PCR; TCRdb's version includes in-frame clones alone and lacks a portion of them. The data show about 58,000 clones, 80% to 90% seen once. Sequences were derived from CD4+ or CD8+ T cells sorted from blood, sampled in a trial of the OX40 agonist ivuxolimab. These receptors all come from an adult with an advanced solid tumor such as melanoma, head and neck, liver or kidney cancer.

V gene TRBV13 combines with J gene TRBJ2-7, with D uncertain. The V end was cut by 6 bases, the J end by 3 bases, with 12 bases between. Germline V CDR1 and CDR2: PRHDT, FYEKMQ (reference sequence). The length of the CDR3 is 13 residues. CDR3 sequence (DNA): TGTGCCAGCAGTTCCCCTAGAAACTACGAGCAGTACTTC. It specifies CASSSPRNYEQYF.

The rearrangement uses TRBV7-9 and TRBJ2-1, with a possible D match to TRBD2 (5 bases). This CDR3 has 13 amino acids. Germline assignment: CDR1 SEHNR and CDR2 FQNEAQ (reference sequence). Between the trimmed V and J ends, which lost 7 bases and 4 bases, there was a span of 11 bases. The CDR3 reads CASTSTSYNEQFF. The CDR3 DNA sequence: TGTGCCAGCACCTCCACTAGTTACAATGAGCAGTTCTTC.